This T cell receptor (beta chain) was sequenced in a study of beta chain features in type 1 diabetes. Study results and limitations: HLA effects on TCRB rearrangement stayed unresolved here.

The CDR3 has 13 residues. The germline V gene has CDR1 MNHNY and CDR2 SVGAGI (reference sequence). After removal of 6 bases from V and 4 bases from J, the junction contained 6 bases not matched to a gene. This clone occurred a few times. Antigen specificity is unknown. Of the isolated RNA, all was reverse transcribed, and so the sequenced material was expressed TCRB transcripts. Repertoires were generated with immunoSEQ multiplex PCR, while TCRdb's copy carries only in-frame clones and drops some. The sample yields under 300,000 clones, 25% to 35% seen once. The chain uses TRBV6-6 and TRBJ2-7, with 7 bases lining up with TRBD2. This clonotype was obtained from a man between 25 and 39 years old in good health. Input material: central memory CD4+ T cells from blood. This CDR3 reads CASRGGNVYEQYF. The CDR3 nucleotides are TGTGCCAGCAGGGGAGGGAACGTATACGAGCAGTACTTC.